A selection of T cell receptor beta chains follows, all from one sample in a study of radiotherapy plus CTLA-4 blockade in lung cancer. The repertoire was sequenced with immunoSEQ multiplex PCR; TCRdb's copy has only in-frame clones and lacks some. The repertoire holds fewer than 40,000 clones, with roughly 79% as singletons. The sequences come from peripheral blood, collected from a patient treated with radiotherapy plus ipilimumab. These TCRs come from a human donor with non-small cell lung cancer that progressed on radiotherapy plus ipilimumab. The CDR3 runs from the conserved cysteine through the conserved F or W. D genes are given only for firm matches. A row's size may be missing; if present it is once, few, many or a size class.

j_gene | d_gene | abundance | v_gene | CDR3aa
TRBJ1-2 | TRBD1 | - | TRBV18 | CASSQGASNYGYTF
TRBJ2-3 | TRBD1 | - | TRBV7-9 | CASSTGQGDTQYF
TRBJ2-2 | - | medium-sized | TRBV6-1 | CASSEAFRGELFF
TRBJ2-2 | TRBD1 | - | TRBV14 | CASSHGQGAGELFF
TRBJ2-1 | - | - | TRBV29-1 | CSVEVTEGPRSYNEQFF
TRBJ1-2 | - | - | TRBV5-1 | CASSLEAGVAGYTF
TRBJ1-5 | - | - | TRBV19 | CASSIPGSNQPQHF
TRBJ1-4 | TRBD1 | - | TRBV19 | CASSTRTGFNEKLFF
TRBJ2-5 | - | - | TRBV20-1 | CSALPEETQYF
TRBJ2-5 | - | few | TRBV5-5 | CASSPSGRIQETQYF
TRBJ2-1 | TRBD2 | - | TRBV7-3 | CASSVLPGTSTAYNEQFF
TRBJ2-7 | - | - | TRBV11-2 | CASSPGWGGGYEQYF
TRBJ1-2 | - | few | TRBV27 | CASSLGQGNYGYTF
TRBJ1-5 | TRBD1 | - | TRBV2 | CASRDRVAGNQPQHF
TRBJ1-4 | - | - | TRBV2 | CASRTGSTTNEKLFF
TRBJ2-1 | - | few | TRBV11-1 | CASSLGPGQQPYNEQFF
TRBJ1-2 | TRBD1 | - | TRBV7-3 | CASSSTGHGYTF
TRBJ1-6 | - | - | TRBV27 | CASSLKLTGRDSPLHF
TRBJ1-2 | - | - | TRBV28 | CASSQQINYGYTF
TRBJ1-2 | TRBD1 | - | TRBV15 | CATSRGGDLTGDYGYTF
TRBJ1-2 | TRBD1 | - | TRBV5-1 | CASSSEGAGLGVSTF
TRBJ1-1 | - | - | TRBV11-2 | CASSLFLATEKAFF
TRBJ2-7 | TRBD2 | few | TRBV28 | CASSPLGTSVNF
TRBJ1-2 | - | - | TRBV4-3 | CASSQDSGAVDGYTF
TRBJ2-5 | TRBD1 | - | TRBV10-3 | CAIRQTGVGQTQYF
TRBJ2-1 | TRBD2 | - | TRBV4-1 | CASSPAVGGALYNEQFF
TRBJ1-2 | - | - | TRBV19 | CASRLGQWYYTF
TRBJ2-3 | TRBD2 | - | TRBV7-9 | CASSPGGTSGGVKSDTQYF
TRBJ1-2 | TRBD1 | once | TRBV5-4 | CASSLTGVGGYTF
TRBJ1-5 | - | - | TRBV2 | CASSEVDQPQHF
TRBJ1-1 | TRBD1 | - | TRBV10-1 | CASSPGTGETEAFF
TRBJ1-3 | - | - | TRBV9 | CASSVAVGQGRGNTIYF
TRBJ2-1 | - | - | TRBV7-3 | CASSPRRGDEQFF
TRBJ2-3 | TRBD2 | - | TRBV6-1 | CASSEIAGDTDTQYF
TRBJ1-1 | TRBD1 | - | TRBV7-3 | CASSPGTGGLNTEAFF
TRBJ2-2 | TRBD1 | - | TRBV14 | CASKGTVNTGELFF
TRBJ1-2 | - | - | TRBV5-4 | CASSLGLDSTF
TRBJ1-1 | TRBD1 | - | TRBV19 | CASDRGRNTEAFF
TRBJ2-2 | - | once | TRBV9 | CASSAQVTDTGELFF
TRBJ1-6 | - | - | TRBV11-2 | CASSFFGGTTSSYNSPLHF
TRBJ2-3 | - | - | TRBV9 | CASSVGVSRSTDTQYF
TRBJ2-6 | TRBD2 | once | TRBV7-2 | CASSLGGSSGANVLTF
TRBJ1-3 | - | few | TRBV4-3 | CASSQDTAISGNTIYF
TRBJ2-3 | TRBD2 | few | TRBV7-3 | CASSPTSGGTDTQYF
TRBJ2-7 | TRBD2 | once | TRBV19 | CATAGGNEQYF
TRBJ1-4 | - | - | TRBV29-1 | CSVRLGFSNEKLFF
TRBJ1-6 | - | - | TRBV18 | CASSPQARSPLHF
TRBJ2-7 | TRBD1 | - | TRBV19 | CASGTGVGEQYF
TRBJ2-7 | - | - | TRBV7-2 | CASSLDGNNGYEQYF
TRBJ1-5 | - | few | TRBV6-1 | CASSEGPRGNQPQHF